This note documents a single TCR beta chain sequence. Its antigen is not identified. Stem cell-like memory, regulatory, central memory and naive CD4+ cells were sorted via CD45RO/CCR7/CD25/CD127/CD95/CD27. Isolated RNA was reverse transcribed in full, so expressed TCRB transcripts were sequenced. Repertoires were generated with immunoSEQ multiplex PCR, while TCRdb's copy carries only in-frame clones and drops some. Counted here are about 260,000 clones, approximately 20% occurring once; the ten biggest clones make up about 0.028%. This record comes from a study of beta chain features in type 1 diabetes. Overall study context: Cell yields, gender and age were similar in healthy donors and patients. Overall study findings and caveats: Significant though moderate, a shortening of TCRB CDR3s appeared in all four CD4+ subsets of Type 1 diabetes patients. Patients with type 1 diabetes showed fewer VDJ junction insertions and more deletions.

The ends were cut back, 0 bases at V and 0 bases at J, with 9 bases in the middle. The germline gives CDR1 SGHRS, CDR2 YFSETQ. The length of the CDR3 is 16 residues. This TCR came from a woman in her thirties or forties with type 1 diabetes. Input material: naive CD4+ T cells from blood. The chain couples TRBV5-1 to TRBJ2-2; TRBD2 is a possible D gene (5 bases). This CDR3 is CASSLDRGPNTGELFF. Written as DNA, the CDR3 is TGCGCCAGCAGCTTGGATCGAGGGCCGAACACCGGGGAGCTGTTTTTT.